The 12 T cell receptor beta chains below all came from one sample that was sequenced in a study of blood T cell repertoires in COVID-19. The assay was immunoSEQ multiplex PCR, and TCRdb's table has in-frame clones only and misses some. This sample carries some 220,000 clones, 85% of them seen once, and the ten largest clones take 5% to 7%. The sequenced sample was peripheral blood. These receptors all come from a woman in her sixties with active or convalescent COVID-19.

The rearrangement joins TRBV4-1 to TRBJ2-2; 10 positions agree with TRBD1. V was pared by 1 base and J by 4 bases, with 0 bases of the junction left unmatched. Per germline, CDR1 MGHRA and CDR2 YSYEKL. The CDR3 is made up of 15 amino acids. CDR3 coding DNA: TGCGCCAGCAGCCAAGGACAGGGGGCCACCGGGGAGCTGTTTTTT. It is translated as CASSQGQGATGELFF.

In its sample, this clone was seen once. CDR3 DNA sequence: TGTGCCAGCAGCCAAAATACAGGGGGCGAAGAGACCCAGTACTTC. Encoded protein: CASSQNTGGEETQYF. The chain recombines TRBV7-6 with TRBJ2-5; 9 positions match TRBD1. With V trimmed by 5 bases and J by 3 bases, 7 bases remained unmatched. From germline, CDR1 is SGHVS and CDR2 FNYEAQ. CDR3 length: 15 amino acids.

This sequence joins TRBV7-2 and TRBJ1-1; D is unclear. Trimming took off 1 base at V and 0 bases at J, with 9 bases between the two ends. CDR3 length: 15 amino acids. Germline values: CDR1 SGHTA, CDR2 FQGNSA. The CDR3 is CASSLGPRVNTEAFF. The CDR3 nucleotides read TGTGCCAGCAGCTTAGGCCCGCGCGTGAACACTGAAGCTTTCTTT.

This chain uses TRBV19 with TRBJ2-1; D gene uncertain. This CDR3 is built from 13 residues. Germline-derived CDR1 and CDR2 are LNHDA and SQIVND (reference sequence). Trimming removed 3 bases from V and 7 bases from J, with 10 bases in between. CDR3 amino acids: CASSIPSPNEQFF. CDR3 in DNA: TGTGCCAGTAGTATCCCGTCTCCGAATGAGCAGTTCTTC.

The V and J genes are TRBV2 and TRBJ2-7, with unresolved D. V was pared by 8 bases and J by 0 bases, with 8 bases between. There are 12 residues in the CDR3. Per the germline V gene, CDR1 is SNHLY and CDR2 is FYNNEI. CDR3 nucleotides: TGTGCCAGCTCTAGTGACTCCTACGAGCAGTACTTC. Translation: CASSSDSYEQYF.

In this sample, this clone turned up once. The V gene is TRBV9, the J gene TRBJ1-1, with TRBD1 matching 7 bases. The CDR3 is 16 residues long. Germline-derived CDR1 and CDR2 are SGDLS and YYNGEE. Trimming cost V 0 bases and J 2 bases; bases outside gene matches: 7. The chain's CDR3 is CASSVGTQGVNTEAFF. The CDR3 DNA reads as TGTGCCAGCAGCGTAGGGACCCAGGGGGTAAACACTGAAGCTTTCTTT. Using reference TRBV9 and TRBJ1-1 for the parts outside the CDR3, the full variable domain is DSGVTQTPKHLITATGQRVTLRCSPRSGDLSVYWYQQSLDQGLQFLIQYYNGEERAKGNILERFSAQQFPDLHSELNLSSLELGDSALYFCASSVGTQGVNTEAFFGQGTRLTVV.

The chain employs TRBV19 and TRBJ1-2; D might be TRBD1 (6 bases). Germline values: CDR1 LNHDA, CDR2 SQIVND (reference sequence). The V gene lost 6 bases and the J gene lost 8 bases, with 22 bases spanning the gap. The CDR3 contains 15 residues. The CDR3 bases are TGTGCCAGTAGGCTCGCCGATGGGGGGGCGCGAGGCTACACCTTC. Translated: CASRLADGGARGYTF.

The rearrangement links TRBV7-2 to TRBJ2-5; 8 bases align to TRBD1. J gave up 7 bases and V 3 bases, and 13 bases lay outside the gene matches. The CDR3 has 16 residues. Germline-derived CDR1 and CDR2 are SGHTA and FQGNSA. The CDR3 is CASSFTVSTGVGTQYF. The CDR3 DNA reads TGTGCCAGCAGCTTTACGGTATCGACAGGGGTTGGGACCCAGTACTTC.

This sequence joins TRBV15 and TRBJ1-4; D is uncertain. CDR1 is LNHNV, CDR2 YYDKDF, per germline (reference sequence). V was shortened by 5 bases and J by 3 bases, with 13 bases between the two germline ends. The CDR3 length is 15 residues. CDR3 DNA: TGTGCCACCAGCCCAACAGCCCGGTCTAATGAAAAACTGTTTTTT. This gives the protein CATSPTARSNEKLFF.

V and J are TRBV11-3 and TRBJ2-7; 9 bases are shared with TRBD1. Germline V gene data show CDR1 as SGHNT and CDR2 as YENEEA. V lost 2 bases, J lost 3 bases, and 8 bases stayed unmatched. This CDR3 contains 16 residues. The CDR3 coding sequence is TGTGCCAGCAGCTTACCAGGGACAGGGCGTAACTACGAGCAGTACTTC. It is translated as CASSLPGTGRNYEQYF.

This sequence joins TRBV5-4 and TRBJ2-7; 7 nucleotides line up with TRBD2. The V gene end was trimmed by 6 bases and the J gene end by 5 bases; junction bases not matched to a gene: 8. The germline gives CDR1 SGHNT, CDR2 YYREEE (reference sequence). This CDR3 contains 13 residues. This CDR3 reads CASTIVAGDEQYF. Here the CDR3 DNA reads TGTGCCAGCACCATAGTGGCGGGGGACGAGCAGTACTTC.

The J gene is TRBJ1-4, the V gene TRBV28; tentative D call: TRBD1 (6 bases). Trimming pared 6 bases from V and 6 bases from J, leaving 17 bases between. Germline CDR1 reads MDHEN; CDR2 reads SYDVKM. CDR3 length: 15 amino acids. The DNA for the CDR3 is TGTGCCAGCAGCCACGGGACATTCCGGGATGAAAAACTGTTTTTT. Residues: CASSHGTFRDEKLFF.